These 27 T cell receptor beta chains were sequenced from one sample in a study of cytomegalovirus exposure and HLA in healthy donors. The data were produced by immunoSEQ multiplex PCR, yet TCRdb's version contains in-frame clones alone and is incomplete. The sample includes approximately 220,000 clones, approximately 87% of them seen just once. The sequencing input was PBMCs. These receptors came from a man aged 18-30 years in good health and CMV-seronegative.

The chain uses TRBV7-8 and TRBJ1-5; maybe TRBD1 (5 bases). The CDR3 consists of 14 residues. Trimming removed 3 bases from V and 3 bases from J, with 9 bases in between. The germline V gene encodes CDR1 SGHVS and CDR2 FQNEAQ. CDR3 nucleotides: TGTGCCAGCAGCTTGGGACTAAACAATCAGCCCCAGCATTTT. It is translated as CASSLGLNNQPQHF.

The chain is built from TRBV5-1 and TRBJ1-1; D is uncertain. This CDR3 is built from 15 residues. The V end was cut by 1 base, the J end by 1 base, with 11 bases between. Germline CDR1 is SGHRS and CDR2 is YFSETQ. CDR3 nucleotide sequence: TGCGCCAGCAGCTTGAGGAGGTCAACGAACACTGAAGCTTTCTTT. Translation gives CASSLRRSTNTEAFF.

The chain is built from TRBV28 and TRBJ1-5; 8 bases line up with TRBD1. Germline V gives CDR1 MDHEN, CDR2 SYDVKM. V trimming: 8 bases; J trimming: 2 bases; junction bases outside the gene matches: 11. CDR3 size: 16 residues. CDR3 sequence (DNA): TGTGCCAGCCTAAACGCAGGGGGCGCGGGCAATCAGCCCCAGCATTTT. It translates to CASLNAGGAGNQPQHF.

For the CDR3, the DNA is TGCGCCAGCAGCTTGAGGGGGATCAATTCACCCCTCCACTTT. As protein: CASSLRGINSPLHF. This sequence joins TRBV5-1 and TRBJ1-6, with TRBD1 as a possible D gene (6 bases). The germline CDR1 and CDR2 sequences are SGHRS and YFSETQ. V lost 1 base to trimming and J lost 7 bases, with 9 bases between them. CDR3 length: 14 amino acids.

The chain carries TRBV28 and TRBJ2-1; D perhaps matches TRBD2 (6 bases). V shed 3 bases and J shed 8 bases, with 14 bases lying between them. This CDR3 is built from 14 residues. The germline gives CDR1 MDHEN, CDR2 SYDVKM. CDR3: CASSFTRRRDEQFF. CDR3 coding DNA: TGTGCCAGCAGTTTTACTAGGAGGAGGGATGAGCAGTTCTTC.

The chain recombines TRBV7-2 with TRBJ2-1; 7 bases are a match to TRBD2. This CDR3 has 15 amino acids. V was pared by 5 bases and J by 4 bases, with 8 bases of the junction left unmatched. Germline V gene data show CDR1 as SGHTA and CDR2 as FQGNSA. This CDR3 reads CASSTSSGLYNEQFF. CDR3 in DNA: TGTGCCAGCAGCACATCTAGCGGATTATACAATGAGCAGTTCTTC.

The gene calls are TRBV9 and TRBJ2-3; 11 bases are shared with TRBD2. Per the germline V gene, CDR1 is SGDLS and CDR2 is YYNGEE. With 0 bases clipped from V and 5 bases from J, the junction kept 8 bases outside the gene matches. This CDR3 spans 17 amino acids. The CDR3 nucleotides are TGTGCCAGCAGCGTAGCTTTGGGTACTAGCGGGGGAGATACGCAGTATTTT. Encoded protein: CASSVALGTSGGDTQYF. Full variable domain (rest looked up from reference TRBV9 and TRBJ2-3): DSGVTQTPKHLITATGQRVTLRCSPRSGDLSVYWYQQSLDQGLQFLIQYYNGEERAKGNILERFSAQQFPDLHSELNLSSLELGDSALYFCASSVALGTSGGDTQYFGPGTRLTVL.

The genes are TRBV19 and TRBJ2-7; 7 nucleotides match TRBD1. The CDR3 is 12 residues long. The V gene end was trimmed by 3 bases and the J gene end by 7 bases; junction bases not matched to a gene: 3. From germline, CDR1 is LNHDA and CDR2 SQIVND (reference sequence). The CDR3 is CASSMTGSEQYF. In DNA, the CDR3 is TGTGCCAGTAGTATGACAGGGTCTGAGCAGTACTTC.

V gene TRBV5-4 combines with J gene TRBJ2-7, with D possibly being TRBD1 (8 bases). Germline values: CDR1 SGHNT, CDR2 YYREEE (reference sequence). The V gene lost 0 bases and the J gene lost 2 bases, with 18 bases spanning the gap. The CDR3 extends over 17 amino acids. CDR3 amino acids: CASSLGGGGQVAYEQYF. Written as DNA, the CDR3 is TGTGCCAGCAGCTTGGGGGGCGGGGGACAGGTGGCCTACGAGCAGTACTTC. The variable domain in full, completed from reference TRBV5-4 and TRBJ2-7, reads ETGVTQSPTHLIKTRGQQVTLRCSSQSGHNTVSWYQQALGQGPQFIFQYYREEENGRGNFPPRFSGLQFPNYSSELNVNALELDDSALYLCASSLGGGGQVAYEQYFGPGTRLTVT.

The chain joins TRBV27 to TRBJ1-2; no firm D call. The ends were cut back, 2 bases at V and 8 bases at J, with 12 bases in the middle. The CDR3 loop spans 13 amino acids. The V gene's germline CDR1 is MNHEY and CDR2 SMNVEV (reference sequence). CDR3 protein: CASSLGDRGGYTF. CDR3 in DNA: TGTGCCAGCAGTTTAGGAGATCGGGGAGGCTACACCTTC.

This chain uses TRBV7-2 with TRBJ2-1; TRBD2 matches at 11 bases. Germline V gene data show CDR1 as SGHTA and CDR2 as FQGNSA. With 3 bases clipped from V and 5 bases from J, the junction kept 0 bases outside the gene matches. The CDR3 contains 14 residues. This chain's CDR3 is CASSFSGGDNEQFF. As DNA, the CDR3 is TGTGCCAGCAGCTTTAGCGGGGGGGACAATGAGCAGTTCTTC.

The chain is built from TRBV19 and TRBJ2-5; a possible D gene is TRBD2 (6 bases). The CDR3 is 14 amino acids. Germline-derived CDR1 and CDR2 are LNHDA and SQIVND (reference sequence). V was shortened by 3 bases and J by 5 bases, with 13 bases between the two germline ends. The CDR3 spells CASSMRGGWETQYF. The DNA for the CDR3 is TGTGCCAGTAGTATGCGGGGCGGGTGGGAGACCCAGTACTTC.

The CDR3, as DNA: TGTGCCAGCAGCTTAGAAGCTAGCGGGAGTTTGATGTTAGAGACCCAGTACTTC. Its protein product is CASSLEASGSLMLETQYF. V and J are TRBV11-2 and TRBJ2-5; 10 positions agree with TRBD2. The germline CDR1 and CDR2 sequences are SGHAT and FQNNGV. After removal of 0 bases from V and 4 bases from J, the junction contained 11 bases not matched to a gene. CDR3 length: 18 amino acids.

V usage is TRBV5-1 and J usage is TRBJ2-1; the match to TRBD1 covers 10 bases. Germline trimming cut 7 bases from V and 7 bases from J; bases unmatched to any gene: 8. CDR1 and CDR2 from the germline V gene are SGHRS and YFSETQ. There are 14 residues in the CDR3. The DNA for the CDR3 is TGCGCCAGCTCCCCGGGACAGGGGATGAATGAGCAGTTCTTC. Its translation is CASSPGQGMNEQFF. Full variable domain (missing parts from reference TRBV5-1 and TRBJ2-1): KAGVTQTPRYLIKTRGQQVTLSCSPISGHRSVSWYQQTPGQGLQFLFEYFSETQRNKGNFPGRFSGRQFSNSRSEMNVSTLELGDSALYLCASSPGQGMNEQFFGPGTRLTVL.

The chain links TRBV4-2 to TRBJ2-7; 7 bases match TRBD2. Germline V lookup: CDR1 LGHNA, CDR2 YNFKEQ. The CDR3 totals 16 residues. Here the CDR3 reads CAASGSGEGGSYEQYF. CDR3 DNA: TGTGCAGCCAGCGGGTCCGGGGAGGGTGGTTCCTACGAGCAGTACTTC.

This clone was detected once. The chain joins TRBV4-2 to TRBJ2-5; maybe TRBD1 (6 bases). Germline V CDR1 and CDR2: LGHNA, YNFKEQ. The CDR3 spans 15 residues. The V and J ends lost 4 bases and 5 bases respectively, with 17 bases between them. CDR3 nucleotides: TGTGCCAGCAGCCCCGGGACACCGGGGCAGGAGACCCAGTACTTC. It encodes CASSPGTPGQETQYF.

V is TRBV6-6 and J is TRBJ1-3; D unresolved. The V gene lost 2 bases and the J gene lost 0 bases, with 5 bases spanning the gap. CDR3 length equals 14 residues. CDR1 and CDR2 (germline): MNHNY, SVGAGI (reference sequence). The CDR3 sequence: CASSYGGSGNTIYF. The CDR3 DNA follows: TGTGCCAGCAGTTACGGCGGCTCTGGAAACACCATATATTTT.

The V and J genes are TRBV27 and TRBJ1-1; D is undetermined. CDR3 size: 14 residues. Per the germline V gene, CDR1 is MNHEY and CDR2 is SMNVEV (reference sequence). The V and J ends lost 7 bases and 0 bases respectively, with 12 bases between them. CDR3 in DNA: TGTGCCAGCACCTCCGGGTGGATGAACACTGAAGCTTTCTTT. Its protein product is CASTSGWMNTEAFF.

V gene TRBV5-1 combines with J gene TRBJ2-7; 8 bases are shared with TRBD1. The CDR3 totals 14 residues. V lost 0 bases and J lost 6; bases outside the gene matches: 5. Germline CDR1 and CDR2: SGHRS and YFSETQ. The CDR3 DNA is TGCGCCAGCAGCTTGGGGACAGGGACTGGCGAGCAGTACTTC. Its protein product is CASSLGTGTGEQYF.

V gene TRBV4-3 combines with J gene TRBJ1-2, with D maybe TRBD1 (6 bases). This CDR3 has 17 amino acids. In germline, CDR1 is LGHNA, CDR2 YSLEER. V was clipped by 0 bases and J by 1 base, with 15 bases between them. CDR3 nucleotide sequence: TGCGCCAGCAGCCAAGACCTGACAGGCCTGTTTAACTATGGCTACACCTTC. This translates into CASSQDLTGLFNYGYTF.

The chain links TRBV28 to TRBJ2-7, with 7 positions matching TRBD1. The CDR3 totals 12 residues. The germline gives CDR1 MDHEN, CDR2 SYDVKM. With 6 bases clipped from V and 6 bases from J, the junction kept 5 bases outside the gene matches. CDR3: CASSLPGGEQYF. Here the CDR3 DNA reads TGTGCCAGCAGCTTGCCAGGGGGCGAGCAGTACTTC.

The chain recombines TRBV29-1 with TRBJ2-5; 9 nucleotides match TRBD1. The V gene end was trimmed by 7 bases and the J gene end by 0 bases; junction bases not matched to a gene: 6. The length of the CDR3 is 14 residues. The germline V gene encodes CDR1 SQVTM and CDR2 ANQGSEA. The CDR3 DNA reads as TGCAGCGACCCGGGACAGGGAAACCAAGAGACCCAGTACTTC. Its protein product is CSDPGQGNQETQYF.

The chain joins TRBV7-2 to TRBJ1-1; maybe TRBD1 (6 bases). V gave up 2 bases and J gave up 8 bases, with 15 bases separating them. CDR3 length equals 14 residues. Germline V gives CDR1 SGHTA, CDR2 FQGNSA. The CDR3 sequence: CASSLSGQGLEAFF. The DNA for the CDR3 is TGTGCCAGCAGCTTAAGTGGTCAGGGGCTAGAAGCTTTCTTT.

The chain carries TRBV15 and TRBJ2-3; 15 bases are shared with TRBD2. This CDR3 comprises 18 residues. Looked up from germline, CDR1 is LNHNV and CDR2 is YYDKDF (reference sequence). V was clipped by 0 bases and J by 4 bases; unmatched bases: 5. CDR3 sequence reads: CATSRDRTSGRAPDTQYF. As DNA, the CDR3 is TGTGCCACCAGCAGAGATCGGACTAGCGGGAGGGCCCCAGATACGCAGTATTTT.

This rearrangement joins TRBV27 to TRBJ2-1; 11 nucleotides agree with TRBD2. Trimming took 2 bases from V and 7 from J; bases not matched to a gene: 4. This CDR3 has 15 residues. CDR1 is MNHEY, CDR2 SMNVEV, per germline (reference sequence). CDR3 amino acids: CASSLGSGRENEQFF. The CDR3 region has the DNA TGTGCCAGCAGTTTAGGTAGCGGGAGGGAAAATGAGCAGTTCTTC.

The chain couples TRBV30 to TRBJ2-5; D is unresolved. This CDR3 has 13 amino acids. Germline V gives CDR1 GTSNPN, CDR2 SVGIG (reference sequence). V lost 0 bases to trimming and J lost 5 bases, with 10 bases between them. The DNA for the CDR3 is TGTGCCTGGAGTGTCAGGCAATTTGAGACCCAGTACTTC. Protein: CAWSVRQFETQYF.

V usage is TRBV9 and J usage is TRBJ2-1, with D tentatively TRBD2 (6 bases). Trimming took off 0 bases at V and 3 bases at J, with 10 bases between the two ends. The CDR3 is 15 residues long. Germline V gene lookup returns CDR1 SGDLS and CDR2 YYNGEE. The CDR3 region is CASSVELAVYNEQFF. The CDR3 DNA sequence: TGTGCCAGCAGCGTAGAGTTAGCGGTCTACAATGAGCAGTTCTTC.